Following are 13 T cell receptor beta chains from one sample sequenced in a study of CD8+CD57+ T cells in acquired aplastic anemia. The study profiled TCR beta VDJ and CDR3 using genomic DNA as template. MiXCR, run by TCRdb on the reads, gives a single entry per CDR3 protein. The data show about 48,000 distinct CDR3 sequences, 55% to 75% seen once. Sequences were obtained from sorted CD4+, CD8+, or CD8+CD57+ T cells (not recorded which) from PBMCs. The receptors derive from a human donor in good health, serving as a control.

This clonotype has ten or more counts. The V call is TRBV7-9, the J call TRBJ2-2; D is uncertain. The CDR3 totals 12 residues. CDR1 and CDR2 from the germline V gene are SEHNR and FQNEAQ (reference sequence). V lost 1 base, J lost 6 bases, and 3 bases lay in between. Here the CDR3 reads CASSLVPGELFF. The CDR3 nucleotides are TGTGCCAGCAGCTTAGTACCCGGGGAGCTGTTTTTT. The full variable domain, rest sourced from reference TRBV7-9 and TRBJ2-2, is DTGVSQNPRHKITKRGQNVTFRCDPISEHNRLYWYRQTLGQGPEFLTYFQNEAQLEKSRLLSDRFSAERPKGSFSTLEIQRTEQGDSAMYLCASSLVPGELFFGEGSRLTVL.

J is TRBJ2-5 and V is TRBV19; 10 nucleotides align to TRBD2. Germline CDR1 is LNHDA and CDR2 is SQIVND (reference sequence). This CDR3 has 15 residues. The V segment lost 10 bases and the J segment 4 bases; nucleotides outside the gene matches: 12. The CDR3 DNA follows: TGTGCCACCTCAGCGGGGGGGCTTCAAAGAGAGACCCAGTACTTC. It translates to CATSAGGLQRETQYF. Looking up the rest from reference TRBV19 and TRBJ2-5 gives the full variable domain: DGGITQSPKYLFRKEGQNVTLSCEQNLNHDAMYWYRQDPGQGLRLIYYSQIVNDFQKGDIAEGYSVSREKKESFPLTVTSAQKNPTAFYLCATSAGGLQRETQYFGPGTRLLVL.

J is TRBJ2-7 and V is TRBV4-1; 8 bases are a match to TRBD2. CDR3 length: 16 residues. Per the germline V gene, CDR1 is MGHRA and CDR2 is YSYEKL. Trimming cost V 1 base and J 7 bases; bases outside gene matches: 12. The CDR3 loop is CASSQAKGTRVVEQYF. The CDR3 nucleotides read TGCGCCAGCAGCCAAGCCAAGGGGACTAGAGTGGTAGAGCAGTACTTC.

V gene TRBV10-3 combines with J gene TRBJ1-1; the D gene is possibly TRBD1 (5 bases). This CDR3 is 14 amino acids long. The V end was cut by 4 bases, the J end by 1 base, with 10 bases between. The V gene's germline CDR1 is ENHRY and CDR2 SYGVKD. This chain's CDR3 is CAISVAGPNTEAFF. The CDR3 region has the DNA TGTGCCATCAGTGTAGCAGGGCCGAACACTGAAGCTTTCTTT.

The gene calls are TRBV2 and TRBJ1-2; 9 nucleotides align to TRBD1. Germline V gene sequence: CDR1 SNHLY, CDR2 FYNNEI. V was pared by 11 bases and J by 5 bases, with 15 bases of the junction left unmatched. The length of the CDR3 is 15 residues. For the CDR3, the DNA is TGTGCCGGCAACAGGGGGCAGCCCACAATGTATGGCTACACCTTC. Translated: CAGNRGQPTMYGYTF.

On this clonotype: Mismatch with germline at one junction end may stem from a read error. The rearrangement joins TRBV2 to TRBJ1-2; D is ambiguous. CDR1 is SNHLY and CDR2 is FYNNEI in the germline V gene. The CDR3 consists of 12 residues. The CDR3 loop is CASSQLGNLSDF. In nucleotides, the CDR3 is TGTGCCAGCAGTCAACTAGGGAATCTTTCCGACTTC. The full variable domain, its missing parts supplied by reference TRBV2 and TRBJ1-2, is EPEVTQTPSHQVTQMGQEVILRCVPISNHLYFYWYRQILGQKVEFLVSFYNNEISEKSEIFDDQFSVERPDGSNFTLKIRSTKLEDSAMYFCASSQLGNLSDFGSGTRLTVV.

The chain combines TRBV10-3 with TRBJ1-2, with 8 nucleotides matching TRBD1. J gave up 7 bases and V 6 bases, and 4 bases lay outside the gene matches. The germline V gene has CDR1 ENHRY and CDR2 SYGVKD. The CDR3 has 12 amino acids. CDR3 in amino acids: CAISSGGGGYTF. CDR3 DNA sequence: TGTGCCATCAGCTCAGGGGGCGGTGGCTACACCTTC.

V and J are TRBV19 and TRBJ1-1; D is unresolved. Trimming took off 6 bases at V and 0 bases at J, with 23 bases between the two ends. Germline-derived CDR1 and CDR2 are LNHDA and SQIVND (reference sequence). The CDR3 has 18 residues. The CDR3 loop reads CASSPGSKHRPMNTEAFF. The CDR3 DNA reads TGTGCCAGTAGCCCGGGGTCGAAACACCGCCCTATGAACACTGAAGCTTTCTTT.

The V call is TRBV11-1, the J call TRBJ1-1; D is unresolved. CDR1 and CDR2 (germline): SGHAT, FQDESV (reference sequence). Between the trimmed V and J ends, which lost 2 bases and 0 bases, there was a span of 16 bases. CDR3 length: 17 residues. CDR3 DNA: TGTGCCAGCAGCTTATGGCCTGGAATACGGATGAACACTGAAGCTTTCTTT. Protein: CASSLWPGIRMNTEAFF.

The chain uses TRBV2 and TRBJ1-1; D is unresolved. V was clipped by 8 bases and J by 9 bases, with 13 bases between them. The CDR3 is 11 amino acids. CDR1 is SNHLY, CDR2 FYNNEI, per germline. The CDR3 DNA reads as TGTGCCAGCGGGCCCGGGAGGCAAGCTTTCTTT. Translating gives CASGPGRQAFF.

This clonotype was counted once. This rearrangement joins TRBV5-4 to TRBJ2-7; 10 bases agree with TRBD1. Germline V gene sequence: CDR1 SGHNT, CDR2 YYREEE (reference sequence). V was pared by 0 bases and J by 5 bases, with 5 bases of the junction left unmatched. The CDR3 extends over 15 amino acids. CDR3 coding DNA: TGTGCCAGCAGCTTGGGGGCCGGGACAGGGGACGAGCAGTACTTC. It encodes CASSLGAGTGDEQYF.

The chain is built from TRBV20-1 and TRBJ2-7; D is undetermined. The CDR3 totals 15 residues. The ends were cut back, 6 bases at V and 0 bases at J, with 18 bases in the middle. In germline, CDR1 is DFQATT, CDR2 SNEGSKA (reference sequence). CDR3 residues: CSAERKFYSSYEQYV. CDR3 DNA: TGCAGTGCGGAGAGGAAGTTCTACAGCTCCTACGAGCAGTACGTC.

The chain links TRBV2 to TRBJ1-6, with 10 bases lining up with TRBD1. CDR1 is SNHLY and CDR2 is FYNNEI in the germline V gene. V lost 7 bases, J lost 14 bases, and 11 bases stayed unmatched. The CDR3 loop spans 14 amino acids. The CDR3 sequence: CASIGQGVLRTLHF. CDR3 in DNA: TGTGCCAGCATCGGACAGGGGGTGTTGAGGACCCTCCACTTT. The full variable domain, in which reference TRBV2 and TRBJ1-6 provide the parts outside the CDR3, is EPEVTQTPSHQVTQMGQEVILRCVPISNHLYFYWYRQILGQKVEFLVSFYNNEISEKSEIFDDQFSVERPDGSNFTLKIRSTKLEDSAMYFCASIGQGVLRTLHFGNGTRLTVT.